The 32 T cell receptor beta chains below come from one sample, sequenced in a study of shared T cell receptors in the human thymus. This table comes from immunoSEQ multiplex PCR, and its TCRdb copy is limited to in-frame clones, with some not included. This table holds about 540,000 clones, 75% to 80% found once. The same sample was also used in a study of human thymus T cells.

Sequencing was performed on thymocytes. These receptors originate from a boy younger than two with a congenital heart defect.

V is TRBV6-1 and J is TRBJ1-2, with 9 positions matching TRBD1. Germline values: CDR1 MNHNS, CDR2 SASEGT. This CDR3 is built from 15 residues. J lost 7 bases, V lost 1 base, and 7 bases had no gene match. The CDR3 protein is CASSEGDREKCGYTF. The DNA of the CDR3 is TGTGCCAGCAGTGAAGGGGACAGGGAGAAATGTGGCTACACCTTC.

The rearrangement links TRBV7-2 to TRBJ2-3; TRBD2 might be the D (7 bases). Trimming left V 3 bases short and J 3 bases short, with 16 bases between. CDR3 length: 16 amino acids. Germline CDR1 SGHTA, CDR2 FQGNSA. The CDR3: CASSLELARGTDTQYF. As DNA, the CDR3 is TGTGCCAGCAGCTTGGAACTAGCGAGGGGGACAGATACGCAGTATTTT.

The chain links TRBV6-5 to TRBJ2-5, with TRBD2 matching over 9 bases. Unmatched junction bases numbered 5, after V lost 6 bases and J lost 0 bases. The germline CDR1 and CDR2 sequences are MNHEY and SVGAGI. This CDR3 contains 15 residues. In DNA form, the CDR3 reads TGTGCCAGCAGCTACGGACTAGCGAACCAAGAGACCCAGTACTTC. Translating it yields CASSYGLANQETQYF.

The chain uses TRBV10-2 and TRBJ2-1, with D possibly TRBD1 on 5 matching bases. The length of the CDR3 is 14 residues. Germline values: CDR1 WSHSY, CDR2 SAAADI. V lost 6 bases to trimming and J lost 8 bases, with 17 bases between them. CDR3 in DNA: TGCGCCAGCAGAAGGGGTCCCAAGAAAGATGAGCAGTTCTTC. It is translated as CASRRGPKKDEQFF.

The rearrangement joins TRBV4-3 to TRBJ2-5; weak D call: TRBD1 (6 bases). This CDR3 spans 14 amino acids. Germline-derived CDR1 and CDR2 are LGHNA and YSLEER. The ends were cut back, 1 base at V and 5 bases at J, with 11 bases in the middle. Here the CDR3 DNA reads TGCGCCAGCAGCCAAGGGCAGGGGAAGGAGACCCAGTACTTC. Amino acid sequence: CASSQGQGKETQYF.

The CDR3 nucleotides are TGCGCCAGCAGCCCGCCGGGGGGTAGGGAGACAGATACGCAGTATTTT. Translated, it gives CASSPPGGRETDTQYF. The chain recombines TRBV5-1 with TRBJ2-3, with TRBD2 matching 7 bases. Germline trimming cut 4 bases from V and 3 bases from J; bases unmatched to any gene: 11. Germline CDR1 is SGHRS and CDR2 is YFSETQ. This CDR3 is built from 16 residues.

V is TRBV4-3 and J is TRBJ2-3; 9 bases line up with TRBD1. Trimming removed 3 bases from V and 3 bases from J; junction bases left unmatched: 4. The V gene's germline CDR1 is LGHNA and CDR2 YSLEER. The CDR3 extends over 15 amino acids. The CDR3 DNA sequence: TGCGCCAGCAGCCAGACAGGGGGGCGGACAGATACGCAGTATTTT. It translates to CASSQTGGRTDTQYF.

V gene TRBV30 combines with J gene TRBJ1-5; D remains unclear. Trimming pared 1 base from V and 0 bases from J, leaving 7 bases between. This CDR3 is 14 amino acids long. Per the germline V gene, CDR1 is GTSNPN and CDR2 is SVGIG (reference sequence). CDR3 in DNA: TGTGCCTGGAGTGGTATCTATAGCAATCAGCCCCAGCATTTT. Translation gives CAWSGIYSNQPQHF.

The chain recombines TRBV5-1 with TRBJ2-3; TRBD2 matches at 7 bases. The V gene end was trimmed by 2 bases and the J gene end by 7 bases; junction bases not matched to a gene: 13. The CDR3 is 16 amino acids. From germline, CDR1 is SGHRS and CDR2 YFSETQ. The CDR3 here is CASSLDRDYFWNTQYF. The CDR3 region has the DNA TGCGCCAGCAGCTTAGACCGGGACTACTTTTGGAATACGCAGTATTTT.

The chain recombines TRBV11-2 with TRBJ2-1, with 11 positions matching TRBD2. Per the germline V gene, CDR1 is SGHAT and CDR2 is FQNNGV. This CDR3 comprises 15 residues. After removal of 5 bases from V and 6 bases from J, the junction contained 6 bases not matched to a gene. CDR3 DNA: TGTGCCAGCAGCCTTAGCGGGAGGGAGCGCAATGAGCAGTTCTTC. Encoded protein: CASSLSGRERNEQFF.

The gene calls are TRBV7-2 and TRBJ2-1, with TRBD2 matching 11 bases. The V gene's germline CDR1 is SGHTA and CDR2 FQGNSA. V lost 7 bases, J lost 9 bases, and 14 bases stayed unmatched. The CDR3 covers 16 residues. The CDR3 DNA sequence: TGTGCCAGCATTTTTATAGCGGGAGGGTTTTTGGGTGAGCAGTTCTTC. It specifies CASIFIAGGFLGEQFF. The whole variable domain, filled in from reference TRBV7-2 and TRBJ2-1, reads GAGVSQSPSNKVTEKGKDVELRCDPISGHTALYWYRQSLGQGLEFLIYFQGNSAPDKSGLPSDRFSAERTGGSVSTLTIQRTQQEDSAVYLCASIFIAGGFLGEQFFGPGTRLTVL.

The gene calls are TRBV4-1 and TRBJ1-3, with a possible D match to TRBD1 (5 bases). Trimming removed 0 bases from V and 0 bases from J, with 12 bases in between. The germline V gene encodes CDR1 MGHRA and CDR2 YSYEKL. The CDR3 totals 17 residues. The CDR3 is CASSQERQKSSGNTIYF. The CDR3 DNA reads TGCGCCAGCAGCCAAGAACGACAGAAGAGCTCTGGAAACACCATATATTTT.

This chain links TRBV30 with TRBJ2-7; 9 bases match TRBD1. The CDR3 runs 17 residues. V shed 7 bases and J 6 bases; nucleotides not matched to a gene: 22. Germline lookup yields CDR1 GTSNPN and CDR2 SVGIG (reference sequence). The CDR3 DNA reads as TGTGCCTATAGGGGGGACAGGGATCAAATTACCAGCTCCGAGCAGTACTTC. Translated: CAYRGDRDQITSSEQYF.

This rearrangement joins TRBV25-1 to TRBJ1-1; 11 nucleotides align to TRBD1. Unmatched junction bases numbered 7, after V lost 4 bases and J lost 0 bases. The length of the CDR3 is 17 residues. CDR1 MGHDK and CDR2 SYGVNS come from the germline V gene. The CDR3 sequence: CASSATDRGRVNTEAFF. In nucleotides, the CDR3 is TGTGCCAGCAGTGCTACGGACAGGGGGCGCGTGAACACTGAAGCTTTCTTT.

This chain joins TRBV9 and TRBJ1-5; TRBD1 matches at 7 bases. The CDR3 is 16 residues long. The germline gives CDR1 SGDLS, CDR2 YYNGEE. V lost 4 bases and J lost 3; bases outside the gene matches: 10. In DNA, the CDR3 is TGTGCCAGCAGCACCTACCGGGACAGCCTCAATCAGCCCCAGCATTTT. It encodes CASSTYRDSLNQPQHF.

V usage is TRBV27 and J usage is TRBJ2-1; 15 positions agree with TRBD2. Trimming cost V 3 bases and J 2 bases; bases outside gene matches: 8. Germline CDR1 MNHEY, CDR2 SMNVEV (reference sequence). This CDR3 spans 19 amino acids. CDR3: CASSLAGLAGGTPYNEQFF. The CDR3 coding sequence is TGTGCCAGCAGTTTGGCGGGACTAGCGGGAGGTACCCCCTACAATGAGCAGTTCTTC.

This clone has a handful of counts. V is TRBV5-6 and J is TRBJ2-2; TRBD2 aligns across 14 bases. Germline CDR1 reads SGHDT; CDR2 reads YYEEEE. J lost 6 bases, V lost 4 bases, and 2 bases had no gene match. This CDR3 region has 15 residues. CDR3 residues: CASSQTSGRAGELFF. In DNA form, the CDR3 reads TGTGCCAGCAGCCAGACTAGCGGGAGGGCCGGGGAGCTGTTTTTT. Together with reference TRBV5-6 and TRBJ2-2, the CDR3 gives the full variable domain: DAGVTQSPTHLIKTRGQQVTLRCSPKSGHDTVSWYQQALGQGPQFIFQYYEEEERQRGNFPDRFSGHQFPNYSSELNVNALLLGDSALYLCASSQTSGRAGELFFGEGSRLTVL.

The gene calls are TRBV27 and TRBJ2-1; TRBD2 might be the D (5 bases). Germline V gene data show CDR1 as MNHEY and CDR2 as SMNVEV (reference sequence). V shed 0 bases and J shed 3 bases, with 18 bases lying between them. The CDR3 is made up of 18 amino acids. CDR3 in amino acids: CASSLSCKRRPYYNEQFF. Written as DNA, the CDR3 is TGTGCCAGCAGTTTATCCTGCAAGCGGCGACCATACTACAATGAGCAGTTCTTC.

This chain connects TRBV2 to TRBJ2-3, with D maybe TRBD2 (5 bases). V lost 0 bases and J 0 bases, leaving 10 bases between the germline ends. CDR1 and CDR2 from the germline V gene are SNHLY and FYNNEI. The CDR3 is made up of 16 amino acids. This chain's CDR3 is CASSEAASHSTDTQYF. In nucleotides, the CDR3 is TGTGCCAGCAGTGAAGCGGCTAGCCATAGCACAGATACGCAGTATTTT.

The chain joins TRBV15 to TRBJ2-7; 8 bases are a match to TRBD1. Germline V gene sequence: CDR1 LNHNV, CDR2 YYDKDF (reference sequence). The CDR3 consists of 15 residues. With 1 base clipped from V and 3 bases from J, the junction kept 5 bases outside the gene matches. This CDR3 is CATSRARTGYYEQYF. The CDR3 nucleotides are TGTGCCACCAGCAGAGCCAGGACAGGGTACTACGAGCAGTACTTC.

The V call is TRBV2, the J call TRBJ2-2, with TRBD2 identical over 15 bases. Unmatched junction bases numbered 9, after V lost 6 bases and J lost 7 bases. The CDR3 has 17 residues. Germline V CDR1 and CDR2: SNHLY, FYNNEI. The CDR3 sequence is CASSRTSGRAGGGELFF. The CDR3 bases are TGTGCCAGCAGCCGGACTAGCGGGAGGGCCGGAGGCGGGGAGCTGTTTTTT.

This clone was seen only once. The chain employs TRBV6-5 and TRBJ2-7, with TRBD2 matching 9 bases. The CDR3 totals 15 residues. V was clipped by 4 bases and J by 2 bases; unmatched bases: 6. In germline, CDR1 is MNHEY, CDR2 SVGAGI. CDR3 DNA: TGTGCCAGCAGTTCATTAGCGGGAGTCCCCTACGAGCAGTACTTC. This sequence encodes CASSSLAGVPYEQYF.

This chain joins TRBV15 and TRBJ2-4, with 11 bases that match TRBD2. Trimming removed 1 base from V and 1 base from J; junction bases left unmatched: 9. Germline lookup yields CDR1 LNHNV and CDR2 YYDKDF (reference sequence). This CDR3 contains 19 residues. CDR3 sequence (DNA): TGTGCCACCAGCAGAGGTCGATTAGCGGGAGGGCCGGCCAAAAACATTCAGTACTTC. Its protein product is CATSRGRLAGGPAKNIQYF. The variable domain in full, completed from reference TRBV15 and TRBJ2-4, reads DAMVIQNPRYQVTQFGKPVTLSCSQTLNHNVMYWYQQKSSQAPKLLFHYYDKDFNNEADTPDNFQSRRPNTSFCFLDIRSPGLGDTAMYLCATSRGRLAGGPAKNIQYFGAGTRLSVL.

In this sample, this clone turned up once. V usage is TRBV5-1 and J usage is TRBJ1-2; D ambiguous. The CDR3 spans 15 residues. V was shortened by 1 base and J by 4 bases, with 14 bases between the two germline ends. The germline V gene has CDR1 SGHRS and CDR2 YFSETQ. CDR3 protein: CASSLHTNWAYGYTF. CDR3 bases: TGCGCCAGCAGCTTGCACACCAATTGGGCCTATGGCTACACCTTC.

The chain couples TRBV28 to TRBJ2-1, with TRBD2 identical over 8 bases. Unmatched junction bases numbered 7, after V lost 10 bases and J lost 2 bases. There are 14 residues in the CDR3. Germline CDR1 reads MDHEN; CDR2 reads SYDVKM. The CDR3 bases are TGTGCCACCCTGGGGCGGGAGGCCTACAATGAGCAGTTCTTC. Amino acid sequence: CATLGREAYNEQFF.

This clone was recorded only once. The chain combines TRBV6-1 with TRBJ1-1; D is ambiguous. The germline gives CDR1 MNHNS, CDR2 SASEGT. V was pared by 1 base and J by 0 bases, with 9 bases between. CDR3 length equals 15 residues. This CDR3 is CASSEVADMNTEAFF. CDR3 nucleotide sequence: TGTGCCAGCAGTGAAGTGGCGGATATGAACACTGAAGCTTTCTTT.

This chain joins TRBV27 and TRBJ1-3; 9 nucleotides line up with TRBD1. CDR1 is MNHEY, CDR2 SMNVEV, per germline (reference sequence). The CDR3 sequence is 18 residues long. With V trimmed by 5 bases and J by 7 bases, 18 bases remained unmatched. The CDR3 sequence: CASSTKSSGTGLGNTIYF. CDR3 in DNA: TGTGCCAGCAGTACCAAAAGTTCCGGGACAGGGCTGGGGAACACCATATATTTT.

In DNA, the CDR3 is TGTGCCAGCAGACTTACCCCCCCAGGCGGGAGGGTCCTTAACGAGCAGTACTTC. Translation gives CASRLTPPGGRVLNEQYF. The genes are TRBV27 and TRBJ2-7; 9 bases agree with TRBD2. The V segment lost 6 bases and the J segment 5 bases; nucleotides outside the gene matches: 20. CDR3 size: 18 residues. Germline V gene lookup returns CDR1 MNHEY and CDR2 SMNVEV (reference sequence).

V is TRBV11-3 and J is TRBJ1-1, with TRBD1 matching over 9 bases. From germline, CDR1 is SGHNT and CDR2 YENEEA. V was clipped by 4 bases and J by 5 bases; unmatched bases: 8. The CDR3 has 15 amino acids. The CDR3 DNA follows: TGTGCCAGCAGCTGCCTGACAGGGGGAAGGACTGAAGCTTTCTTT. Translated, it gives CASSCLTGGRTEAFF.

This clone was seen just once. The gene calls are TRBV5-6 and TRBJ2-7; possibly TRBD2 for D (7 bases). Germline CDR1 reads SGHDT; CDR2 reads YYEEEE. V lost 2 bases, J lost 0 bases, and 15 bases lay in between. The CDR3 runs to 16 residues. CDR3 DNA: TGTGCCAGCAGCTTAAGGGGGGGGCCCAGCTCCTACGAGCAGTACTTC. Translation gives CASSLRGGPSSYEQYF.

The chain employs TRBV19 and TRBJ1-1; a possible D gene is TRBD1 (5 bases). Germline V gives CDR1 LNHDA, CDR2 SQIVND (reference sequence). V was pared by 10 bases and J by 1 base, with 13 bases between. The CDR3 spans 13 residues. CDR3 residues: CATEGHKNTEAFF. The CDR3 DNA reads as TGTGCCACCGAAGGACACAAGAACACTGAAGCTTTCTTT.

The chain recombines TRBV6-4 with TRBJ2-7; the D is unclear. The germline V gene has CDR1 MRHNA and CDR2 SNTAGT. The CDR3 totals 14 residues. The germline V and J ends were trimmed by 4 bases and 1 base, with 11 bases remaining between them. CDR3 bases: TGTGCCAGCAGTGTTTACCCCGGGTCCTACGAGCAGTACTTC. Translated, it gives CASSVYPGSYEQYF.